This record covers a single T cell receptor beta chain. Its target antigen remains unknown. Base qualities are not recorded, but no much larger clone differs from it by a single base. The sample comes from a study of PD-1 blockade in classical Hodgkin lymphoma (dated by TCRdb to about 2020). Broadly, across the study: Nivolumab dosing was 3 mg/kg intravenously every 2 weeks, continuing until either disease progression or unacceptable toxicity. A peripheral blood immune signature of response to PD-1 blockade in classical Hodgkin lymphoma was defined using TCR beta sequencing and CyTOF. Broader findings and caveats from the paper: Baseline TCR diversity was reported to be lower in newly diagnosed patients than in healthy donors, and even lower in relapsed/refractory patients. The study covered only a single clinical trial cohort, and the causes of the repertoire differences, possibly disease activity or prior therapy, were still not defined. By C4D1, a significant rise was seen in CD4+ TCR diversity but not in CD8+ TCR diversity (p=0.0027 vs p=0.16), and the rise was most apparent among complete responders (p=0.02). Among trial patients, those achieving complete response had baseline diversity similar to that of newly diagnosed patients, while diversity was significantly lower in partial responders and progressors. Lower diversity was seen in patients whose nivolumab began less than 1 year after ASCT, and these patients were left out of later analyses so that immune reconstitution would not confound the results.

Explained via the paper, the time point label denotes: cycle 4 day 1 (C4D1), after five to seven weeks of nivolumab. All trial patients had relapsed after autologous stem cell transplantation, with cohorts A, B and C differing in prior brentuximab vedotin exposure. The trial cohort was composed of over 50 patients with relapsed/refractory classical Hodgkin lymphoma, for whom complete response, partial response or progressive disease was recorded as best overall response. In the multi-cohort phase II CheckMate 205 trial, trial patients received single-agent nivolumab. An independent review committee assessed best overall response by applying the 2007 International Working Group response criteria. Trial PBMCs were obtained immediately prior to nivolumab initiation (C1D1) and on therapy at cycle 2 day 1 and cycle 4 day 1. Peripheral blood was collected in 8 mL Vacutainer Cell Preparation Tubes, from which PBMCs were isolated by centrifugation and then cryopreserved.

The Qiagen DNeasy kit was used to extract genomic DNA both from unsorted PBMCs and from the negatively selected CD4+ and CD8+ fractions. TCR beta CDR3 regions were subjected to amplification by immunoSEQ multiplex PCR with primers that anneal to V and J segments. A synthetic immune receptor repertoire was used to minimize amplification bias, and any remaining bias was removed computationally after sequencing. In the paper's pipeline: Repertoire diversity was quantified as the Shannon entropy index using custom Python scripts. The unsorted, CD4+ and CD8+ repertoires were each analyzed separately, with the exception of combined analyses, where CD4+ and CD8+ sequences were merged in silico. Clonal expansion was defined as at least a 2-fold frequency increase after treatment relative to C1D1, with a pseudocount of 0.5 for undetected baseline clones. Clones with 0 or 1 copy at C1D1 were classified as singleton clones, and clones with 2 or more copies were classified as non-singleton clones. Clones expanded in unsorted samples were assigned a CD4+, CD8+ or unknown annotation through matching of protein sequences in sorted samples from the same patient. Wilcoxon tests on paired samples were used to test diversity changes from C1D1 to C4D1. The table comes from immuneACCESS by way of TCRdb, which keeps in-frame sequences with V and J called. Part of the clones is missing from these tables; in studies checked, under half for an unresolved V gene and the rest for unknown reasons. V and J calls and clone size are those listed in that table; D and trimming were worked out from the DNA. Across this sample there are 100,000 or so clones, with about 93% seen only once. The top ten hold about 2% of the sample.

V is shortened by 2 bases, J by 8 bases, and the region joining them spans 8 bases. Taken from the germline V gene, the CDR1 and CDR2 loops are SGDLS and YYNGEE. Including the terminal cysteine and phenylalanine, the CDR3 comprises 12 residues. The retained sequence is limited to the CDR3, 36 bases, with the frame set at the first base. The rearranged chain carries TRBV9 and TRBJ1-3, with the D gene not confidently named. The TCR originated in a human donor with classical Hodgkin lymphoma. Source: peripheral blood mononuclear cells (PBMCs), taken before the fourth cycle of nivolumab. The bases read TGTGCCAGCAGCGTCCCGGGATACACCATATATTTT. Its protein is CASSVPGYTIYF.